The entry that follows covers one T cell receptor beta chain sequence. This clonotype has a count of ten or more. No base qualities exist here, and no much larger clone lies one base off it. The data were obtained in a study of T cells after yellow fever vaccination (dated by TCRdb to the late 2010s). Broadly, across the study: The SMART-Seq v4 Ultra Low Input RNA kit was used to prepare libraries from fractions with low cell numbers. To follow T-cell clones before and after primary and booster YFV17D yellow fever vaccination, bulk TCR alpha and beta repertoires were sequenced over time. Two healthy male donors, one aged 18 to 29 and one aged 30 to 40 years, made up the cohort. Blood was collected at multiple timepoints before and after primary and secondary immunization, and bulk PBMC replicates and cell subsets were isolated. Paper-wide results and their limitations: After the booster, most of the clones that had expanded following primary vaccination were detected again (approximately 96% of CD4 and 80% to 90% of CD8), which suggests that memory was broadly maintained. Computational filtering was needed because FACS-sorted repertoires could contain abundant contaminating clonotypes from the bulk population. Only a couple of donors were included in the study, so the extent to which the findings can be generalized is limited. Compared with the primary T-cell response, the secondary T-cell response was weaker but faster, peaking on day 5 rather than day 15. A small share of clonotypes was detected in both CD4 and CD8 compartments, with the overlap likely arising from convergent recombination.

TCR cDNA was synthesized by 5'RACE template switching, through which a universal primer site and unique molecular identifiers were introduced. cDNA synthesis was primed from both the TCR alpha and TCR beta constant segments. Two PCR steps were used to amplify libraries, with sample barcodes and sequencing adapters being added in the second step. Sequencing of libraries was performed on Illumina HiSeq 2500 (2x100 bp) or NovaSeq (2x150 bp). Per the authors' processing: Reads were demultiplexed and collapsed into UMI consensus sequences with MIGEC, and V(D)J alignment was performed with MiXCR. Using edgeR on replicate PBMC samples, clonotypes were called vaccine-responding if FDR was below 0.01 and the log2 fold change was above 5 up to day 15. CD4 or CD8 identity was assigned to each bulk clonotype according to whether the clonotype was present at higher abundance in the sequenced CD4 repertoire or the sequenced CD8 repertoire. A clonotype counted as NS4B-specific if enriched at least 10-fold in dextramer-positive versus dextramer-negative fractions, with CD4-biased clonotypes left out. TCRdb's own reprocessing of the public reads used fastp at Q25 and MiXCR and kept productive beta chains. Duplicate CDR3 protein sequences are folded into a single record with the most common DNA and genes. The V and J calls here are based on TCRdb, not the publication. A total of roughly 45,000 distinct CDR3 sequences appear in this sample, 6.8% of them only once. The ten largest clones represent approximately 15% of the sample.

The sample's treatment or condition label, decoded: live attenuated yellow fever vaccine strain. A standard Ficoll-Paque protocol was used to isolate PBMCs from peripheral blood. Epitope-specific CD8 T cells were sorted using a dextramer loaded with the yellow fever NS4B epitope peptide, with anti-CD3 and anti-CD8 staining. TriZol was used to extract RNA from bulk PBMCs, CD4 and CD8 fractions, and dextramer-positive and dextramer-negative fractions. The CDR3 numbers 17 residues from cysteine through phenylalanine. Kept here is only the CDR3 DNA, which spans 51 bases and is read in frame from base 1. V is cut back by 5 bases and J by 5 bases, with 16 bases in the junction unmatched. The germline V gene specifies SGHVS as CDR1 and FQNEAQ as CDR2.

This material consisted of CD8+ T cells not binding an NS4B(214-222) dextramer, sorted from PBMCs, taken 45 days after the yellow fever booster vaccination. In light of the paper, this sample's cell subset or site label describes: NS4B epitope dextramer-negative CD8 T cells. This clonotype originated in a man aged 25 to 40 who received the YFV17D yellow fever vaccine. The rearranged segments are TRBV7-8 and TRBJ2-5; 8 central nucleotides agree with TRBD2. This receptor has the CDR3 CASSPRDPGLDMETQYF. The DNA reads as follows: TGTGCCAGCAGCCCTAGAGATCCGGGACTAGATATGGAGACCCAGTACTTC.